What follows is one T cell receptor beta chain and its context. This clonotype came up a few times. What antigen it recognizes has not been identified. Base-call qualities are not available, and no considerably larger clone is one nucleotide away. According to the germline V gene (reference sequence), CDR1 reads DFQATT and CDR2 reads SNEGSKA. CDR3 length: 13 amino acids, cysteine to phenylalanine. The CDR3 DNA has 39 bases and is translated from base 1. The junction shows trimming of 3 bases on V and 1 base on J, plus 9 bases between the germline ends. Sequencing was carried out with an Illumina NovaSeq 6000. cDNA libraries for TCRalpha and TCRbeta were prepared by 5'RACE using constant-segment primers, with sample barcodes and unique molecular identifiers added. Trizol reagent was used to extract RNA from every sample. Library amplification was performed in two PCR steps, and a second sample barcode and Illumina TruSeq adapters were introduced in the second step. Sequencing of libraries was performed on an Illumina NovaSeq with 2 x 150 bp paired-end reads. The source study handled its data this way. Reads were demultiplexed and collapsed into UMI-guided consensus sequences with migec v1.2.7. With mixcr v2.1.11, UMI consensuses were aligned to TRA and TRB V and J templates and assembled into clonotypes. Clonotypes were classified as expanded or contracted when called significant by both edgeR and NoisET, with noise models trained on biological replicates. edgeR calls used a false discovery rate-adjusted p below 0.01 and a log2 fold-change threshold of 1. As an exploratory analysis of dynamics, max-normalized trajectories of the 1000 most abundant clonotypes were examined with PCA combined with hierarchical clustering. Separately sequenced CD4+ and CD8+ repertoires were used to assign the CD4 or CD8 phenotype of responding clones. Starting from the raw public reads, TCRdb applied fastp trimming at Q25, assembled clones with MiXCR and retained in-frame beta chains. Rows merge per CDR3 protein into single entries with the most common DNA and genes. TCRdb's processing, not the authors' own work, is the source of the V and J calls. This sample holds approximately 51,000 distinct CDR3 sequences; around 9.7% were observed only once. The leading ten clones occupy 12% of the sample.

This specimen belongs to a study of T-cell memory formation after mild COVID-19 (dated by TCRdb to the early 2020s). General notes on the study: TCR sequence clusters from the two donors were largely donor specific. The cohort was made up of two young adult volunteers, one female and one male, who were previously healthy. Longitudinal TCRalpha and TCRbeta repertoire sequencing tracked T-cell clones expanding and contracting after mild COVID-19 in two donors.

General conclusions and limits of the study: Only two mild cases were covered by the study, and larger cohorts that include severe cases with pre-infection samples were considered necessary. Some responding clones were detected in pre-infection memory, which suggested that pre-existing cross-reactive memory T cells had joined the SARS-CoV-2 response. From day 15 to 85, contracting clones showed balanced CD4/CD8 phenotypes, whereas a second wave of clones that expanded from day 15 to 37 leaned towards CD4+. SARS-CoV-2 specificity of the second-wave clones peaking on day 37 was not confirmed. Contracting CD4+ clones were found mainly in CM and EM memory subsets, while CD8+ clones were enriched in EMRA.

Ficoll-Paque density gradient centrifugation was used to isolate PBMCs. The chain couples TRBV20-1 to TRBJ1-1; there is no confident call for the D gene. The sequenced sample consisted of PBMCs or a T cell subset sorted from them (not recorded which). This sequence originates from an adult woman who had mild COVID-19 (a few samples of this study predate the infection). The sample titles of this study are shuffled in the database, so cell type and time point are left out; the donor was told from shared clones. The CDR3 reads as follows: CSARWTANTEAFF. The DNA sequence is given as TGCAGTGCTAGGTGGACGGCGAACACTGAAGCTTTCTTT.